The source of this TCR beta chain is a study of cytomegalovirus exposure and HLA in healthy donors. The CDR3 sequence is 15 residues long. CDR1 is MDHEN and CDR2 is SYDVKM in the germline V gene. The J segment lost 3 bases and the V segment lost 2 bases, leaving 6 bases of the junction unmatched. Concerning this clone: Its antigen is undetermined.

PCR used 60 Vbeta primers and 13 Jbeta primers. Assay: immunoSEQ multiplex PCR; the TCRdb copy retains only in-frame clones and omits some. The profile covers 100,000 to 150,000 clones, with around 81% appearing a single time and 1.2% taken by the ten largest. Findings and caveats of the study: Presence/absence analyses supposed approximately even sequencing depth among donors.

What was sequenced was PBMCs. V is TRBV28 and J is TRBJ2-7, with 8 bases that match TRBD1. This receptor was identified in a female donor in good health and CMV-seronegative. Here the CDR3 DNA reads TGTGCCAGCAGTTTACCATCGGGGACAGGCTACGAGCAGTACTTC. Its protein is CASSLPSGTGYEQYF. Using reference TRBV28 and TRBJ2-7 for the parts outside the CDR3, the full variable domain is DVKVTQSSRYLVKRTGEKVFLECVQDMDHENMFWYRQDPGLGLRLIYFSYDVKMKEKGDIPEGYSVSREKKERFSLILESASTNQTSMYLCASSLPSGTGYEQYFGPGTRLTVT.